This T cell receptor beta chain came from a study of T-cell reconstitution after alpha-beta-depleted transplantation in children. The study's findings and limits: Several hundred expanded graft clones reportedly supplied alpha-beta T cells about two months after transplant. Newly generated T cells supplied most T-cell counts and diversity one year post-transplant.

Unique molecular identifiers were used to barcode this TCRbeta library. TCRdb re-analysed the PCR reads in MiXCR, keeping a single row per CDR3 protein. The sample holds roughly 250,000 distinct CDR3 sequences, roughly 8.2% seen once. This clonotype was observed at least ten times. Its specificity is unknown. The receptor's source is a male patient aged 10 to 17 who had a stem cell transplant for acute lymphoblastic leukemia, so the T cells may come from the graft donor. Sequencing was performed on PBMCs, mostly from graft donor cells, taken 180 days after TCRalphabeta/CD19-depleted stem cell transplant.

CDR3 residues: CASSLEAADTQYF. In nucleotides, the CDR3 is TGCGCCAGCAGCTTGGAAGCGGCAGATACGCAGTATTTT. This chain connects TRBV5-1 to TRBJ2-3; weak D call: TRBD2 (5 bases). This CDR3 spans 13 amino acids. The V and J ends lost 0 bases and 4 bases respectively, with 6 bases between them. Per the germline V gene, CDR1 is SGHRS and CDR2 is YFSETQ.